The text below deals with one T cell receptor (beta chain). As yet, its antigen is unknown. For TCRbeta, the library was prepared with unique molecular identifiers. TCRdb reanalysed the PCR reads using MiXCR and keeps one entry per CDR3 protein. This table has approximately 520,000 distinct CDR3 sequences, roughly an eighth appearing once. The source of the sample is a study of T-cell reconstitution after alpha-beta-depleted transplantation in children. General observations from the study: Several hundred expanded graft clones reportedly were the source of alpha-beta T cells about two months after transplant.

Source: PBMCs, mostly from graft donor cells, taken 180 days after TCRalphabeta/CD19-depleted stem cell transplant. The clonotype comes from a female patient aged 2-15 years who had a stem cell transplant for aplastic anemia, so the T cells may come from the graft donor.

CDR3 in DNA: TGCAGCGTTTTCCGTCGGAACACCGGGGAGCTGTTTTTT. Translation gives CSVFRRNTGELFF. The J gene is TRBJ2-2, the V gene TRBV29-1; no clear D. The CDR3 sequence is 13 residues long. V lost 5 bases to trimming and J lost 1 base, with 8 bases between them. CDR1 and CDR2 (germline): SQVTM, ANQGSEA.